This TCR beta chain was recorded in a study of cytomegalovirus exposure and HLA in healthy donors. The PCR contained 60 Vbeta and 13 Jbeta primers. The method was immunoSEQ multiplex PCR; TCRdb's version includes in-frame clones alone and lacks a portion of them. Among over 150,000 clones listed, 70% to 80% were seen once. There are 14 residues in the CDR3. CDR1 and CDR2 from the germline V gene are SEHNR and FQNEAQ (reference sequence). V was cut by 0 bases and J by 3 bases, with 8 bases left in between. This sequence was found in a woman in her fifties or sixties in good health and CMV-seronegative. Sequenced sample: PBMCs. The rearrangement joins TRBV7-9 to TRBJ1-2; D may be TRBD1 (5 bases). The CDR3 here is CASSLAGRDYGYTF. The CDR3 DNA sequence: TGTGCCAGCAGCTTAGCGGGCAGGGACTATGGCTACACCTTC.